These 3 T cell receptor beta chains were sequenced from one sample in a study of radiotherapy plus CTLA-4 blockade in lung cancer. Clones were sequenced by immunoSEQ multiplex PCR, and TCRdb holds only the in-frame ones, with some missing. The sample carries over 60,000 clones, around 87% recorded once. This sample comprised peripheral blood, obtained from a patient treated with radiotherapy plus ipilimumab. These receptors originate from a human donor with non-small cell lung cancer that progressed on radiotherapy plus ipilimumab.

CDR3 sequence (DNA): TGTGCCAGCAGTTTCCGACGGTCATATAATGAAAAACTGTTTTTT. Its translation is CASSFRRSYNEKLFF. This chain links TRBV6-5 with TRBJ1-4; D is uncertain. The V gene lost 4 bases and the J gene lost 4 bases, with 13 bases spanning the gap. The CDR3 sequence is 15 residues long. CDR1 and CDR2 (germline): MNHEY, SVGAGI.

This clone has just a few counts. The chain employs TRBV2 and TRBJ2-7; 8 bases fit TRBD2. Germline V gene data show CDR1 as SNHLY and CDR2 as FYNNEI. V was pared by 7 bases and J by 8 bases, with 19 bases of the junction left unmatched. The CDR3 is made up of 16 amino acids. CDR3 amino acids: CASTTMDGRAWVKQYV. As DNA, the CDR3 is TGTGCCAGCACTACCATGGACGGGAGGGCCTGGGTTAAGCAGTACGTC.

The sample holds a few counts of this clone. V and J are TRBV30 and TRBJ2-2, with D possibly TRBD2 on 6 matching bases. The V end was cut by 0 bases, the J end by 3 bases, with 11 bases between. CDR3 length equals 15 residues. The germline V gene has CDR1 GTSNPN and CDR2 SVGIG (reference sequence). The CDR3 sequence is CAWSVGGFDTGELFF. The CDR3 region has the DNA TGTGCCTGGAGTGTCGGAGGGTTCGACACCGGGGAGCTGTTTTTT.